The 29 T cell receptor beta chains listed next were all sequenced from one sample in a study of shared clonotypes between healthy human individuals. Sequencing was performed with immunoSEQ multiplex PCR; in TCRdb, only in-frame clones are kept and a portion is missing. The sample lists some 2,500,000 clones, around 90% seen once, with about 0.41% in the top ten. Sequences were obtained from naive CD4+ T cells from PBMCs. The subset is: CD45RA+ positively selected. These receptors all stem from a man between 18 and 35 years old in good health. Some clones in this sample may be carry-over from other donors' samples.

CDR3 in amino acids: CASSEVDSAYLTGELFF. CDR3 sequence (DNA): TGTGCCAGCAGTGAAGTTGATAGCGCCTACCTCACCGGGGAGCTGTTTTTT. V gene TRBV6-1 combines with J gene TRBJ2-2, with TRBD2 as a possible D gene (5 bases). Germline V gives CDR1 MNHNS, CDR2 SASEGT. With 1 base removed from V and 4 bases from J, the gap between germline ends came to 16 bases. This CDR3 region has 17 residues.

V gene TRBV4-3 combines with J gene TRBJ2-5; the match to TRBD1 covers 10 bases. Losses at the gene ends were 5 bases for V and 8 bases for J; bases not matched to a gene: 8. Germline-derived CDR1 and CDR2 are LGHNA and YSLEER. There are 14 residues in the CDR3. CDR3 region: CASSGTGAGETQYF. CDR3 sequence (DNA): TGCGCCAGCAGCGGGACAGGGGCTGGGGAAACCCAGTACTTC.

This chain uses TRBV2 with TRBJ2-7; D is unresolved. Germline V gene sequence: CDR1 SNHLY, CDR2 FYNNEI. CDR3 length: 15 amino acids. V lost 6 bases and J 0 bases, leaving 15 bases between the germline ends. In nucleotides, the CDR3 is TGTGCCAGCAGACTGACAAGTAAGAGCTCCTACGAGCAGTACTTC. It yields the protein CASRLTSKSSYEQYF. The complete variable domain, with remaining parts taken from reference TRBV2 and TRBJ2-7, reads EPEVTQTPSHQVTQMGQEVILRCVPISNHLYFYWYRQILGQKVEFLVSFYNNEISEKSEIFDDQFSVERPDGSNFTLKIRSTKLEDSAMYFCASRLTSKSSYEQYFGPGTRLTVT.

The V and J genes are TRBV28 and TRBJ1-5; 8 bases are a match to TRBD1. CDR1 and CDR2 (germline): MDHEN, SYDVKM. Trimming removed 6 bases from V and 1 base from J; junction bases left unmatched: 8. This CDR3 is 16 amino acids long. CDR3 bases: TGTGCCAGCAGGCCAGGGGGCAGGGGGAGCAATCAGCCCCAGCATTTT. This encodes CASRPGGRGSNQPQHF.

The CDR3 region is CASSLITGYNEQFF. CDR3 nucleotide sequence: TGTGCCAGCAGCTTAATCACAGGGTACAATGAGCAGTTCTTC. The chain couples TRBV7-9 to TRBJ2-1, with D possibly TRBD1 on 6 matching bases. This CDR3 contains 14 residues. CDR1 SEHNR and CDR2 FQNEAQ come from the germline V gene (reference sequence). V was trimmed by 2 bases and J by 4 bases, leaving 9 bases between them.

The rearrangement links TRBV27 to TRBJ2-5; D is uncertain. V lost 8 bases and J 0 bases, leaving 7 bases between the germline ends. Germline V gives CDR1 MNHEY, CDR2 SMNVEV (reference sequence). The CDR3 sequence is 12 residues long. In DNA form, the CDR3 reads TGTGCCAGCCTAGACGACCAAGAGACCCAGTACTTC. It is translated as CASLDDQETQYF.

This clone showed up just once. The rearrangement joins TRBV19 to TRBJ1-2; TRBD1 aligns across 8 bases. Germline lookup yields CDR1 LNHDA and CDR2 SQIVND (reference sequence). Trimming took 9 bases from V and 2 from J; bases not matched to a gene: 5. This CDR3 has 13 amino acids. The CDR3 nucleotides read TGTGCCAGCCGACAGGGGAGGAACTATGGCTACACCTTC. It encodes CASRQGRNYGYTF.

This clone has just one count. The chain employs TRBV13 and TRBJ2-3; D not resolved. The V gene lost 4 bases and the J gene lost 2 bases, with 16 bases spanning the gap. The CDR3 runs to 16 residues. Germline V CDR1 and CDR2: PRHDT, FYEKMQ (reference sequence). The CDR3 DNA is TGTGCCAGCAGCTCGACGGAGAGACCCTTCACAGATACGCAGTATTTT. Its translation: CASSSTERPFTDTQYF.

The CDR3 region is CASSIQREHEQFF. The CDR3 coding sequence is TGTGCCAGTAGTATCCAGCGGGAGCATGAGCAGTTCTTC. The gene calls are TRBV19 and TRBJ2-1; 8 bases match TRBD2. Germline CDR1 is LNHDA and CDR2 is SQIVND (reference sequence). The CDR3 extends over 13 amino acids. With 3 bases clipped from V and 8 bases from J, the junction kept 3 bases outside the gene matches.

For the CDR3, the DNA is TGTGCCAGCAGCGACAGAACTAACTATGGCTACACCTTC. Its protein is CASSDRTNYGYTF. The chain employs TRBV28 and TRBJ1-2, with D tentatively TRBD1 (5 bases). The CDR3 has 13 residues. Trimming pared 6 bases from V and 0 bases from J, leaving 8 bases between. Germline V gives CDR1 MDHEN, CDR2 SYDVKM.

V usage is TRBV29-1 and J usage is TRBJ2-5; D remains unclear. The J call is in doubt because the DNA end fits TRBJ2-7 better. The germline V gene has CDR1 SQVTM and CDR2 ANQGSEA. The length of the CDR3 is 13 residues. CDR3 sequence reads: CSVGVGVKTEQYF. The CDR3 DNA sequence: TGCAGCGTTGGGGTTGGCGTGAAGACCGAGCAGTACTTC.

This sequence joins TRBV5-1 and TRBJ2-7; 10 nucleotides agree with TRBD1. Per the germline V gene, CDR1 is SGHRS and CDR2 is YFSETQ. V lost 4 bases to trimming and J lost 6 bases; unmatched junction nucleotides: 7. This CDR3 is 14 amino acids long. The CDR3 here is CASSPPRTGGEQYF. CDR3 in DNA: TGCGCCAGCAGCCCACCCCGGACAGGGGGCGAGCAGTACTTC. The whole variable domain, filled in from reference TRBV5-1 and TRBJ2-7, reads KAGVTQTPRYLIKTRGQQVTLSCSPISGHRSVSWYQQTPGQGLQFLFEYFSETQRNKGNFPGRFSGRQFSNSRSEMNVSTLELGDSALYLCASSPPRTGGEQYFGPGTRLTVT.

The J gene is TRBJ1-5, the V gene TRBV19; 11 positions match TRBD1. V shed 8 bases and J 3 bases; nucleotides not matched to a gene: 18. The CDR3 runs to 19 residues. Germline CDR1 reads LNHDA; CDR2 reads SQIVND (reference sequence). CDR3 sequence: CASFQLGTGGIGVNQPQHF. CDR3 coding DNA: TGTGCCAGTTTTCAACTTGGGACAGGGGGAATAGGGGTCAATCAGCCCCAGCATTTT.

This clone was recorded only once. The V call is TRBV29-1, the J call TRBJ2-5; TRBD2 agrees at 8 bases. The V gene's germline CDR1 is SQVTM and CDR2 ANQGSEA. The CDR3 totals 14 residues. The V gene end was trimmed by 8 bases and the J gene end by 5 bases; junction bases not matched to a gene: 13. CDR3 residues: CSSRGVAGGETQYF. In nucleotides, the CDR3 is TGCAGCTCTCGAGGGGTCGCGGGAGGTGAGACCCAGTACTTC.

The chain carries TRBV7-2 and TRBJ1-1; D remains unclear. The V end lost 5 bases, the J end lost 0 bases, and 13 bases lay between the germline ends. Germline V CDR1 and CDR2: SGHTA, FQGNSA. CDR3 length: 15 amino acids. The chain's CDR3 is CASSTPSRMNTEAFF. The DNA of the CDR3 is TGTGCCAGCAGCACTCCGTCCCGGATGAACACTGAAGCTTTCTTT. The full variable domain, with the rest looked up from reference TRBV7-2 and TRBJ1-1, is GAGVSQSPSNKVTEKGKDVELRCDPISGHTALYWYRQSLGQGLEFLIYFQGNSAPDKSGLPSDRFSAERTGGSVSTLTIQRTQQEDSAVYLCASSTPSRMNTEAFFGQGTRLTVV.

The CDR3: CASSFGGAPTPDTQYF. The CDR3 DNA sequence: TGTGCCAGCAGCTTCGGGGGGGCCCCTACCCCGGATACGCAGTATTTT. V usage is TRBV7-9 and J usage is TRBJ2-3, with 8 bases aligning to TRBD2. This CDR3 is 16 amino acids long. CDR1 is SEHNR, CDR2 FQNEAQ, per germline (reference sequence). V trimming: 3 bases; J trimming: 6 bases; junction bases outside the gene matches: 11.

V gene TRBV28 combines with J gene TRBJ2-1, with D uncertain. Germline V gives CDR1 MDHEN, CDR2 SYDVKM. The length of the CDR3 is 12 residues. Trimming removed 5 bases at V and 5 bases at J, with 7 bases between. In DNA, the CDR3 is TGTGCCAGCAGTGTTCTCCACAATGAGCAGTTCTTC. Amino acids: CASSVLHNEQFF.

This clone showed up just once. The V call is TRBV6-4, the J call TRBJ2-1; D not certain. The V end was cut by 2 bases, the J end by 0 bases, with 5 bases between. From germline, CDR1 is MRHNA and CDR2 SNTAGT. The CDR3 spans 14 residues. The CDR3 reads CASSDGSSYNEQFF. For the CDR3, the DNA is TGTGCCAGCAGTGACGGCAGCTCCTACAATGAGCAGTTCTTC.

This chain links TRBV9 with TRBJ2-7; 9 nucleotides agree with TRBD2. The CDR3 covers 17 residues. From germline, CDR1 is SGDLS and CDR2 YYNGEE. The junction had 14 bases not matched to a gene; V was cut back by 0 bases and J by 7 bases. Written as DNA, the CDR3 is TGTGCCAGCAGCGTAGGGGTCCTAGCGGGAACCCTGGGGGAGCAGTACTTC. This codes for CASSVGVLAGTLGEQYF.

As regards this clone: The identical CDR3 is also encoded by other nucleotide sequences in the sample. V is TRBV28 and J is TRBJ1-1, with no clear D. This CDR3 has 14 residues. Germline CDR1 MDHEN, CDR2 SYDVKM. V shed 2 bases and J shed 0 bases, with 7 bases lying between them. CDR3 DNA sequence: TGTGCCAGCAGTTTAGGACGGGTGAACACTGAAGCTTTCTTT. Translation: CASSLGRVNTEAFF.

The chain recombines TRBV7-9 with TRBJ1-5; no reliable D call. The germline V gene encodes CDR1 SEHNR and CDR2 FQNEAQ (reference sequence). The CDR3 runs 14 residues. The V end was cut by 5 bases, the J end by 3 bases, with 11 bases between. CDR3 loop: CASSPGRINQPQHF. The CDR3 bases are TGTGCCAGCAGCCCCGGACGAATCAATCAGCCCCAGCATTTT.

In DNA, the CDR3 is TGTGCCAGCAGTGCGGCGGGAGGGGCGGATACGCAGTATTTT. As protein: CASSAAGGADTQYF. The J gene is TRBJ2-3, the V gene TRBV28, with 9 bases lining up with TRBD2. This CDR3 has 14 residues. Germline V gives CDR1 MDHEN, CDR2 SYDVKM. The junction had 6 bases not matched to a gene; V was cut back by 5 bases and J by 6 bases.

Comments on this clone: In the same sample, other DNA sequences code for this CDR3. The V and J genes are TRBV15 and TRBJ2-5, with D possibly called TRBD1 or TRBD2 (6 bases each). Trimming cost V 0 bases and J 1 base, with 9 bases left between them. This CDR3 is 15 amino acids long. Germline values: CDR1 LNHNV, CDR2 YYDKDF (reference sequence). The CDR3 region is CATSRDRGRQETQYF. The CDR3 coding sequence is TGTGCCACCAGCAGAGATCGGGGGCGCCAAGAGACCCAGTACTTC.

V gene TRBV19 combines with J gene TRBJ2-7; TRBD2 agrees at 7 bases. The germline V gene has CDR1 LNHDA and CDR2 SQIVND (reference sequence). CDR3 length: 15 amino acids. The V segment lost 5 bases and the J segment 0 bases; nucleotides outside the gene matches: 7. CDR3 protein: CASSRYSGYSYEQYF. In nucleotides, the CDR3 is TGTGCCAGTAGTCGATATAGCGGGTACTCCTACGAGCAGTACTTC.

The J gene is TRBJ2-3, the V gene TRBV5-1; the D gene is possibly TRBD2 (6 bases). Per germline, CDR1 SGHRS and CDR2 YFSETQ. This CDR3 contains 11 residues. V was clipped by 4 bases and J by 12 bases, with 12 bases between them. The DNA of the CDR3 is TGCGCCAGCAGCATGGAGGGTCCTCAGTATTTT. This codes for CASSMEGPQYF.

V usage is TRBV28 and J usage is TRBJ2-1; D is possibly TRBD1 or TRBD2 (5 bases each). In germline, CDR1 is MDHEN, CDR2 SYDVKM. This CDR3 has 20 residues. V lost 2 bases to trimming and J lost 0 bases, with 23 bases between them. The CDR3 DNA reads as TGTGCCAGCAGTTTAGTTGGCGTGGGGCGGGCCCCCAGCTCCTACAATGAGCAGTTCTTC. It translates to CASSLVGVGRAPSSYNEQFF.

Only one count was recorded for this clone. CDR3 loop: CSATRGPNTGELFF. The CDR3 DNA reads as TGCAGCGCAACCAGGGGACCGAACACCGGGGAGCTGTTTTTT. J is TRBJ2-2 and V is TRBV29-1, with D perhaps TRBD1 (6 bases). V shed 7 bases and J shed 0 bases, with 12 bases lying between them. The CDR3 sequence is 14 residues long. CDR1 is SQVTM and CDR2 is ANQGSEA in the germline V gene.

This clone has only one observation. CDR3 amino acids: CAIRTTGTHQPQHF. The DNA of the CDR3 is TGTGCCATCAGGACAACAGGGACCCATCAGCCCCAGCATTTT. This chain links TRBV10-3 with TRBJ1-5; D may be TRBD1 (6 bases). The ends were cut back, 6 bases at V and 5 bases at J, with 14 bases in the middle. The CDR3 loop spans 14 amino acids. The germline V gene has CDR1 ENHRY and CDR2 SYGVKD.

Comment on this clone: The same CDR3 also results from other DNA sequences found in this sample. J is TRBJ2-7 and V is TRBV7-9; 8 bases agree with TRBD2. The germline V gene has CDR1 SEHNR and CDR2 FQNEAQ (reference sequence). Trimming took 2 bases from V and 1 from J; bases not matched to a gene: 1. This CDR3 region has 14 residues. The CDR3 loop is CASSLTSGSYEQYF. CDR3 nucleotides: TGTGCCAGCAGCTTAACTAGCGGATCCTACGAGCAGTACTTC.